This T cell receptor (beta chain) was sequenced for a study of neurological immune-mediated disorders. General study points: No CDR3 amino acid sequences recurred among expanded clones across subjects, suggesting private repertoires in all groups.

Trimming cost V 0 bases and J 6 bases, with 12 bases left between them. CDR1 is SGHAT and CDR2 is FQNNGV in the germline V gene. The CDR3 consists of 15 residues. Indicated time point: longitudinal time-point 2. Source material was 2 million unsorted PBMCs, stored at -80 °C in RNAlater. To note about this clonotype: What it recognizes is unknown. This may come from a read error, since a much larger clone is one base off.

cDNA synthesis was performed by 5'RACE with 10-nucleotide random UMIs. TCRdb analysed the 5' RACE reads with MiXCR anew, one entry per CDR3 protein. The sample shows about 90,000 distinct CDR3 sequences, less than 15% of them seen only once. The sequence derives from a female donor with HTLV-1-associated myelopathy (HAM/TSP). The chain uses TRBV11-2 and TRBJ2-1; perhaps TRBD1 as D (6 bases). Material: PBMCs. The CDR3 region has the DNA TGTGCCAGCAGCTTAGAAAGCACAGGGTGCAATGAGCAGTTCTTC. Amino acids: CASSLESTGCNEQFF.